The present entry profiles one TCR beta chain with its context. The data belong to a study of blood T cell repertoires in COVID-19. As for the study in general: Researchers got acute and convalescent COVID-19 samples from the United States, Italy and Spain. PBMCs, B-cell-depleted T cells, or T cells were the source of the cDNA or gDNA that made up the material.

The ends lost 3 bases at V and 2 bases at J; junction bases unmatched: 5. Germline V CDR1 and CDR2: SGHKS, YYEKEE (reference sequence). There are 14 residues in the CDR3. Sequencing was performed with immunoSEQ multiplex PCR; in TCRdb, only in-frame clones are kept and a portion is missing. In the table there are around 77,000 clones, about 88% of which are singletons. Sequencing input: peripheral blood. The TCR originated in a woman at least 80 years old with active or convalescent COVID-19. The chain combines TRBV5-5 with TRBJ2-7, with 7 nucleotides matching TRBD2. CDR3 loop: CASSSGLVPYEQYF. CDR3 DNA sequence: TGTGCCAGCAGCTCCGGACTAGTCCCCTACGAGCAGTACTTC. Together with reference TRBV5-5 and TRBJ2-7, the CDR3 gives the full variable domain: DAGVTQSPTHLIKTRGQQVTLRCSPISGHKSVSWYQQVLGQGPQFIFQYYEKEERGRGNFPDRFSARQFPNYSSELNVNALLLGDSALYLCASSSGLVPYEQYFGPGTRLTVT.